The 8 T cell receptor beta chains reported below all come from one sample, sequenced in a study of cytomegalovirus exposure and HLA in healthy donors. The PCR used 60 Vbeta and 13 Jbeta primers. TCRdb's table, derived via immunoSEQ multiplex PCR, lists solely in-frame clones and lacks some. This sample has 150,000 to 200,000 clones, with approximately 84% found just once. Sequencing was performed on PBMCs. Receptor source: a man between 18 and 29 years old in good health and CMV-seronegative.

This clone has a single count. The chain recombines TRBV19 with TRBJ2-7; 8 bases line up with TRBD1. The CDR3 contains 14 residues. J gave up 6 bases and V 6 bases, and 10 bases lay outside the gene matches. Germline lookup yields CDR1 LNHDA and CDR2 SQIVND (reference sequence). CDR3 residues: CASREDRASSEQYF. CDR3 nucleotide sequence: TGTGCCAGTAGGGAGGACAGGGCGAGTAGCGAGCAGTACTTC.

This chain joins TRBV29-1 and TRBJ2-1; 9 bases match TRBD2. Germline assignment: CDR1 SQVTM and CDR2 ANQGSEA. This CDR3 is built from 16 residues. The junction had 15 bases not matched to a gene; V was cut back by 5 bases and J by 7 bases. CDR3 sequence reads: CSVPGLLRGGPNEQFF. Written as DNA, the CDR3 is TGCAGCGTTCCAGGCCTCTTGCGGGGGGGCCCTAATGAGCAGTTCTTC.

The CDR3 region has the DNA TGTGCCAGCAGCCTGGGACACTCTAATGAAAAACTGTTTTTT. Amino acid sequence: CASSLGHSNEKLFF. The chain has TRBV11-2 and TRBJ1-4; a possible D gene is TRBD1 (6 bases). This CDR3 contains 14 residues. Trimming shortened V by 5 bases and J by 3 bases, and 10 bases separated the two germline ends. The germline CDR1 and CDR2 sequences are SGHAT and FQNNGV.

The genes are TRBV7-8 and TRBJ2-3, with D possibly matching TRBD2 (7 bases). CDR3 length equals 16 residues. The germline V gene has CDR1 SGHVS and CDR2 FQNEAQ. V gave up 3 bases and J gave up 6 bases, with 19 bases separating them. CDR3 sequence reads: CASSFSRGALTDTQYF. CDR3 DNA sequence: TGTGCCAGCAGCTTTAGTCGGGGGGCACTCACTGATACGCAGTATTTT.

This chain joins TRBV4-1 and TRBJ2-3; D perhaps matches TRBD1 (6 bases). Per germline, CDR1 MGHRA and CDR2 YSYEKL. The V and J ends lost 1 base and 6 bases respectively, with 11 bases between them. The CDR3 contains 14 residues. The CDR3 region is CASSQVAGGDTQYF. The CDR3 DNA is TGCGCCAGCAGCCAAGTAGCTGGGGGCGATACGCAGTATTTT.

The J gene is TRBJ1-5, the V gene TRBV27; D gene uncertain. V lost 8 bases and J lost 7, with 15 bases in between. The length of the CDR3 is 13 residues. CDR1 and CDR2 (germline): MNHEY, SMNVEV (reference sequence). The CDR3 nucleotides are TGTGCCAGCGGAGGGCTGGGTAACCAGCCCCAGCATTTT. It yields the protein CASGGLGNQPQHF.

The gene calls are TRBV19 and TRBJ2-7; 8 nucleotides line up with TRBD2. Germline values: CDR1 LNHDA, CDR2 SQIVND (reference sequence). Trimming at V came to 4 bases and at J to 5 bases, leaving 10 bases not matched to a gene. The CDR3 consists of 15 residues. The CDR3 nucleotides read TGTGCCAGTAGTAGGGGGACTAGGGGTCTCGACGAGCAGTACTTC. Translated: CASSRGTRGLDEQYF.

This clone was counted a single time. J is TRBJ2-7 and V is TRBV4-1; D might be TRBD1 (5 bases). Germline lookup yields CDR1 MGHRA and CDR2 YSYEKL. The CDR3 sequence is 15 residues long. The V end was cut by 2 bases, the J end by 4 bases, with 15 bases between. CDR3 in amino acids: CASSQLPGPQYEQYF. CDR3 DNA: TGCGCCAGCAGCCAACTACCAGGGCCCCAATACGAGCAGTACTTC.